These 19 T cell receptor beta chains share one sample of origin, sequenced in a study of Graves' ophthalmopathy and Graves' hyperthyroidism. Researchers took RNA transcripts and amplified TCR beta CDR3 regions from them. The first-round RT-PCR employed HTBI primers together with the Qiagen OneStep RT-PCR kit. A multiplex PCR was then performed as the second round. TCRdb recomputed calls from the multiplex PCR reads with MiXCR, one row per CDR3 protein. The repertoire holds about 210,000 distinct CDR3 sequences, with 29% as singletons. The specimen was peripheral blood. The origin of the receptors is a man aged 45-65 years with Graves' ophthalmopathy.

The V call is TRBV12-3 or TRBV12-4, the J call TRBJ1-2; D not resolved. V lost 1 base and J lost 3, with 12 bases in between. The CDR3 is 15 residues long. CDR3: CASSLDGVTDYGYTF. The CDR3 region has the DNA TGTGCCAGCAGTTTAGATGGGGTAACGGACTATGGCTACACCTTC.

This clonotype showed up many times. The CDR3 protein is CASSLDRPSGKNIQYF. The CDR3 region has the DNA TGCGCCAGCAGCTTAGATAGACCCTCTGGCAAAAACATTCAGTACTTC. The rearrangement uses TRBV5-1 and TRBJ2-4; D unclear. The V gene lost 2 bases and the J gene lost 3 bases, with 15 bases spanning the gap. Germline values: CDR1 SGHRS, CDR2 YFSETQ. The CDR3 length is 16 residues.

This clonotype came up many times. V gene TRBV5-1 combines with J gene TRBJ2-7; TRBD2 is a possible D gene (5 bases). This CDR3 region has 13 residues. Germline CDR1 and CDR2: SGHRS and YFSETQ. The germline V and J ends were trimmed by 3 bases and 3 bases, with 10 bases remaining between them. This chain's CDR3 is CASSSDGVYEQYF. The CDR3 nucleotides read TGCGCCAGCAGCTCTGACGGGGTCTACGAGCAGTACTTC. The complete variable domain, with remaining parts taken from reference TRBV5-1 and TRBJ2-7, reads KAGVTQTPRYLIKTRGQQVTLSCSPISGHRSVSWYQQTPGQGLQFLFEYFSETQRNKGNFPGRFSGRQFSNSRSEMNVSTLELGDSALYLCASSSDGVYEQYFGPGTRLTVT.

This clonotype appeared a few times. The chain carries TRBV15 and TRBJ2-5; D gene ambiguous. Germline-derived CDR1 and CDR2 are LNHNV and YYDKDF (reference sequence). The ends were cut back, 0 bases at V and 6 bases at J, with 11 bases in the middle. CDR3 length: 14 residues. This chain's CDR3 is CATSRDGSVKTQYF. DNA for the CDR3: TGTGCCACCAGCAGAGATGGTTCGGTGAAGACCCAGTACTTC.

This clonotype was observed many times. The chain combines TRBV19 with TRBJ1-1; D call uncertain. The CDR3 runs to 15 residues. Trimming cost V 2 bases and J 1 base, with 11 bases left between them. Germline values: CDR1 LNHDA, CDR2 SQIVND (reference sequence). Written as DNA, the CDR3 is TGTGCCAGTAGTATACGGGAAGGTACGAACACTGAAGCTTTCTTT. This codes for CASSIREGTNTEAFF.

This clonotype was seen repeatedly, ten times or more. This chain connects TRBV29-1 to TRBJ1-5; weak D call: TRBD1 (5 bases). The CDR3 runs 12 residues. Trimming removed 4 bases from V and 6 bases from J, with 10 bases in between. Germline lookup yields CDR1 SQVTM and CDR2 ANQGSEA. The DNA for the CDR3 is TGCAGCGTTGGGGGGGTAGGTCAGCCCCAGCATTTT. This codes for CSVGGVGQPQHF.

The table lists this clonotype with many counts. V gene TRBV25-1 combines with J gene TRBJ2-7; 10 bases line up with TRBD2. With V trimmed by 7 bases and J by 0 bases, 21 bases remained unmatched. The germline V gene encodes CDR1 MGHDK and CDR2 SYGVNS. CDR3 length: 20 amino acids. This CDR3 is CASKGRGIGATSGVSYEQYF. DNA for the CDR3: TGTGCCAGCAAAGGCAGGGGAATCGGGGCAACTAGCGGGGTCTCCTACGAGCAGTACTTC.

This clonotype came up once. The chain joins TRBV6-2 or TRBV6-3 to TRBJ2-5; possible D gene TRBD1, 5 bases. The germline gives CDR1 MNHEY, CDR2 SVGEGT. With 0 bases removed from V and 2 bases from J, the gap between germline ends came to 13 bases. The CDR3 length is 16 residues. The CDR3 DNA sequence: TGTGCCAGCAGTTACTCGATGTCAAGGGGACAAGAGACCCAGTACTTC. This encodes CASSYSMSRGQETQYF.

The table lists this clonotype with many counts. The chain employs TRBV12-3 or TRBV12-4 and TRBJ1-5, with 7 bases lining up with TRBD1. CDR3 size: 15 residues. The V and J ends lost 6 bases and 2 bases, in that order; junction bases with no gene match: 7. The CDR3 region is CASSLDRIGNQPQHF. DNA of the CDR3: TGTGCCAGCAGCCTGGACAGGATCGGCAATCAGCCCCAGCATTTT.

In this sample, this clonotype turned up once. The chain recombines TRBV6-5 with TRBJ1-1; tentatively, D is TRBD1 (5 bases). Germline V CDR1 and CDR2: MNHEY, SVGAGI. The CDR3 extends over 14 amino acids. Deletions cut 2 bases from V and 4 bases from J, with 11 bases between. The CDR3 reads CASSYGGDGTEAFF. CDR3 in DNA: TGTGCCAGCAGTTACGGGGGGGATGGCACTGAAGCTTTCTTT.

The CDR3 loop reads CASRISGGSSYEQYF. The CDR3 coding sequence is TGTGCCAGCAGGATTAGCGGGGGGAGCTCCTACGAGCAGTACTTC. V usage is TRBV28 and J usage is TRBJ2-7, with 10 bases fitting TRBD2. CDR1 MDHEN and CDR2 SYDVKM come from the germline V gene. The CDR3 is made up of 15 amino acids. The V and J ends lost 6 bases and 0 bases, in that order; junction bases with no gene match: 5.

This clonotype was recorded at least ten times. This chain connects TRBV6-2 or TRBV6-3 to TRBJ1-5; 8 positions agree with TRBD1. The CDR3 has 18 amino acids. Trimming took 4 bases from V and 2 from J; bases not matched to a gene: 13. The germline gives CDR1 MNHEY, CDR2 SVGEGT. The chain's CDR3 is CASSSAYGQGGGNQPQHF. The DNA of the CDR3 is TGTGCCAGCAGTTCCGCCTACGGACAGGGAGGCGGCAATCAGCCCCAGCATTTT.

This clonotype was detected ten times or more. CDR3 sequence reads: CASSLGQGSPYSNQPQHF. The CDR3 DNA reads TGTGCCAGCAGCTTAGGACAGGGGTCTCCCTATAGCAATCAGCCCCAGCATTTT. The chain has TRBV13 and TRBJ1-5, with 7 positions matching TRBD1. CDR1 is PRHDT and CDR2 is FYEKMQ in the germline V gene (reference sequence). V lost 0 bases and J lost 0; bases outside the gene matches: 8. The CDR3 consists of 18 residues.

The rearrangement links TRBV6-1 to TRBJ1-1; the match to TRBD1 covers 7 bases. The CDR3 spans 14 residues. Germline CDR1 MNHNS, CDR2 SASEGT. J was trimmed by 7 bases and V by 7 bases; bases with no gene match: 12. DNA for the CDR3: TGTGCCAGCAACCCCAGGGGGGGGCAGGGTGAAGCTTTCTTT. It specifies CASNPRGGQGEAFF.

This clonotype has a count of ten or more. This rearrangement joins TRBV20-1 to TRBJ1-1, with TRBD1 matching 8 bases. The V and J ends lost 2 bases and 0 bases, in that order; junction bases with no gene match: 8. CDR1 DFQATT and CDR2 SNEGSKA come from the germline V gene (reference sequence). This CDR3 has 16 residues. The CDR3 sequence: CSARRPGDRLNTEAFF. The CDR3 bases are TGCAGTGCTAGAAGGCCCGGGGACAGGTTGAACACTGAAGCTTTCTTT.

This clonotype was detected many times. A much larger clone sits a single nucleotide away, making a read error possible. J is TRBJ1-1 and V is TRBV5-1, with no clear D. This CDR3 has 14 amino acids. The V gene's germline CDR1 is SGHRS and CDR2 YFSETQ. The CDR3 coding sequence is TGCGCCAGCAGCGACGCACTCCCGAACACTGAAGCTTCCTTT. Protein product: CASSDALPNTEASF.

This clonotype was detected many times. This sequence joins TRBV11-2 and TRBJ2-2; D is undetermined. This CDR3 has 15 amino acids. Germline lookup yields CDR1 SGHAT and CDR2 FQNNGV. Between the trimmed V and J ends, which lost 3 bases and 2 bases, there was a span of 10 bases. CDR3 amino acids: CASSFNRANTGELFF. CDR3 nucleotide sequence: TGTGCCAGCAGCTTCAATAGGGCTAACACCGGGGAGCTGTTTTTT.

This clonotype has ten or more counts. The V call is TRBV30, the J call TRBJ1-1; perhaps TRBD1 as D (5 bases). From germline, CDR1 is GTSNPN and CDR2 SVGIG (reference sequence). Trimming removed 5 bases from V and 7 bases from J, with 14 bases in between. This CDR3 region has 12 residues. CDR3 in amino acids: CAWRGGKDEAFF. The CDR3 DNA reads TGTGCCTGGCGGGGGGGTAAAGATGAAGCTTTCTTT.

This clonotype has ten or more counts. The chain links TRBV6-5 to TRBJ1-1; D is possibly TRBD1 (6 bases). Germline loops: CDR1 MNHEY, CDR2 SVGAGI. The CDR3 covers 14 residues. V was trimmed by 0 bases and J by 1 base, leaving 6 bases between them. CDR3 nucleotides: TGTGCCAGCAGTTACTCGACAGGGAACACTGAAGCTTTCTTT. It codes for CASSYSTGNTEAFF.